Below, 28 T cell receptor beta chains from the same sample are listed, as sequenced in a study of CD8+ T cells in alopecia areata. Treatment denoted: oral pan-JAK inhibitor, 5-10 mg twice daily. Extracted RNA was reverse transcribed into cDNA, the sequencing template. This table comes from immunoSEQ multiplex PCR, and its TCRdb copy is limited to in-frame clones, with some not included. The data hold 200,000 or so clones, with more than 45% observed a single time. The material was CD4+ T cells sorted from blood, obtained at week 24, from a patient treated with tofacitinib. These receptor sequences come from a human donor with alopecia areata.

This sequence joins TRBV2 and TRBJ2-6; D remains unclear. Looked up from germline, CDR1 is SNHLY and CDR2 is FYNNEI. V was trimmed by 8 bases and J by 0 bases, leaving 14 bases between them. The CDR3 spans 16 residues. CDR3 nucleotide sequence: TGTGCCAGCGTAAGGCCAGTCAGCTCTGGGGCCAACGTCCTGACTTTC. This encodes CASVRPVSSGANVLTF. Full variable domain (remainder filled in from reference TRBV2 and TRBJ2-6): EPEVTQTPSHQVTQMGQEVILRCVPISNHLYFYWYRQILGQKVEFLVSFYNNEISEKSEIFDDQFSVERPDGSNFTLKIRSTKLEDSAMYFCASVRPVSSGANVLTFGAGSRLTVL.

About this clone: Other DNA variants within this sample encode the same CDR3. The rearrangement uses TRBV7-2 and TRBJ2-3; weak D call: TRBD2 (6 bases). V shed 0 bases and J shed 1 base, with 8 bases lying between them. This CDR3 contains 15 residues. Germline V CDR1 and CDR2: SGHTA, FQGNSA. The CDR3 here is CASSLAASGTDTQYF. In nucleotides, the CDR3 is TGTGCCAGCAGCTTAGCAGCTAGCGGCACAGATACGCAGTATTTT.

The J gene is TRBJ2-4, the V gene TRBV30; 8 positions agree with TRBD2. Germline CDR1 GTSNPN, CDR2 SVGIG (reference sequence). The CDR3 spans 15 residues. V gave up 2 bases and J gave up 7 bases; unmatched junction bases: 10. CDR3: CAWSTALAGDNIQYF. The CDR3 coding sequence is TGTGCCTGGAGTACGGCCCTAGCGGGCGATAACATTCAGTACTTC. The full variable domain, in which reference TRBV30 and TRBJ2-4 provide the parts outside the CDR3, is SQTIHQWPATLVQPVGSPLSLECTVEGTSNPNLYWYRQAAGRGLQLLFYSVGIGQISSEVPQNLSASRPQDRQFILSSKKLLLSDSGFYLCAWSTALAGDNIQYFGAGTRLSVL.

The chain is built from TRBV29-1 and TRBJ1-1; D is unclear. V lost 4 bases and J lost 0, with 3 bases in between. CDR1 is SQVTM and CDR2 is ANQGSEA in the germline V gene. The CDR3 has 11 residues. The CDR3 DNA sequence: TGCAGCGTTGTTGTGAACACTGAAGCTTTCTTT. Translating it yields CSVVVNTEAFF.

V gene TRBV6-5 combines with J gene TRBJ2-7; D unclear. This CDR3 comprises 11 residues. Trimming pared 9 bases from V and 6 bases from J, leaving 12 bases between. The germline gives CDR1 MNHEY, CDR2 SVGAGI. CDR3 bases: TGTGCCAGTTCGAACGCGATCGAGCAGTACTTC. This codes for CASSNAIEQYF.

The chain uses TRBV9 and TRBJ2-2; D remains unclear. The CDR3 is made up of 9 amino acids. The germline gives CDR1 SGDLS, CDR2 YYNGEE. CDR3 sequence reads: CFLAGELFF. The CDR3 DNA sequence: TGTTTTCTCGCCGGGGAGCTGTTTTTT.

The rearrangement joins TRBV2 to TRBJ2-2; 8 bases fit TRBD2. Per germline, CDR1 SNHLY and CDR2 FYNNEI. With V trimmed by 3 bases and J by 2 bases, 11 bases remained unmatched. This CDR3 has 18 amino acids. As DNA, the CDR3 is TGTGCCAGCAGTGATCCCTACGGGAGGGCCGTTAACACCGGGGAGCTGTTTTTT. It is translated as CASSDPYGRAVNTGELFF. Combining the CDR3 with reference TRBV2 and TRBJ2-2 gives the whole variable domain EPEVTQTPSHQVTQMGQEVILRCVPISNHLYFYWYRQILGQKVEFLVSFYNNEISEKSEIFDDQFSVERPDGSNFTLKIRSTKLEDSAMYFCASSDPYGRAVNTGELFFGEGSRLTVL.

The V and J genes are TRBV5-4 and TRBJ1-2; no firm D call. Germline V gene lookup returns CDR1 SGHNT and CDR2 YYREEE (reference sequence). This CDR3 has 14 amino acids. The ends were cut back, 2 bases at V and 8 bases at J, with 16 bases in the middle. In DNA form, the CDR3 reads TGTGCCAGCAGCTTACCAGGCCGCGACGAAGGCTACACCTTC. As protein: CASSLPGRDEGYTF.

The rearrangement links TRBV15 to TRBJ2-6, with a weak D call TRBD2 (5 bases). Trimming pared 1 base from V and 2 bases from J, leaving 6 bases between. The V gene's germline CDR1 is LNHNV and CDR2 YYDKDF (reference sequence). This CDR3 spans 15 amino acids. CDR3 in DNA: TGTGCCACCAGCAGAGTCGGGGCTGGGGCCAACGTCCTGACTTTC. This codes for CATSRVGAGANVLTF.

The chain joins TRBV2 to TRBJ2-2, with D uncertain. Between the trimmed V and J ends, which lost 4 bases and 8 bases, there was a span of 5 bases. This CDR3 has 11 residues. Germline V gene data show CDR1 as SNHLY and CDR2 as FYNNEI. The CDR3 loop reads CASSALGELFF. The CDR3 region has the DNA TGTGCCAGCAGTGCCTTGGGGGAGCTGTTTTTT.

The chain links TRBV4-1 to TRBJ1-2, with TRBD1 matching 9 bases. The germline CDR1 and CDR2 sequences are MGHRA and YSYEKL. This CDR3 is 13 amino acids long. V lost 8 bases and J lost 3; bases outside the gene matches: 4. The DNA for the CDR3 is TGCGCCAGCGGCCGGACAGGGGACTATGGCTACACCTTC. Translating it yields CASGRTGDYGYTF.

The rearrangement uses TRBV30 and TRBJ2-1; TRBD2 matches 7 bases. The CDR3 is made up of 13 amino acids. The ends lost 1 base at V and 7 bases at J; junction bases unmatched: 4. Germline CDR1 reads GTSNPN; CDR2 reads SVGIG (reference sequence). The CDR3 is CAWSGTSRNEQFF. Written as DNA, the CDR3 is TGTGCCTGGAGTGGGACTAGTAGAAATGAGCAGTTCTTC.

This clone appeared a few times. The chain uses TRBV14 and TRBJ1-6, with D possibly being TRBD1 (5 bases). Trimming removed 4 bases from V and 11 bases from J, with 9 bases in between. CDR3 size: 12 residues. Germline loops: CDR1 SGHDN, CDR2 FVKESK. For the CDR3, the DNA is TGTGCCAGCAGCCCGCAGGGAACACCCCTCCACTTT. Translated: CASSPQGTPLHF. The full variable domain, with the rest looked up from reference TRBV14 and TRBJ1-6, is EAGVTQFPSHSVIEKGQTVTLRCDPISGHDNLYWYRRVMGKEIKFLLHFVKESKQDESGMPNNRFLAERTGGTYSTLKVQPAELEDSGVYFCASSPQGTPLHFGNGTRLTVT.

This clone was detected only a few times. The chain carries TRBV10-3 and TRBJ2-5, with 7 bases fitting TRBD1. V dropped 4 bases and J dropped 1; count of bases not matched to a gene: 3. There are 14 residues in the CDR3. Germline values: CDR1 ENHRY, CDR2 SYGVKD. CDR3 sequence: CAISGTGGQETQYF. The DNA for the CDR3 is TGTGCCATCAGTGGGACAGGAGGCCAAGAGACCCAGTACTTC.

The chain couples TRBV29-1 to TRBJ2-3; D may be TRBD2 (5 bases). With 4 bases removed from V and 1 base from J, the gap between germline ends came to 12 bases. Germline CDR1 is SQVTM and CDR2 is ANQGSEA. CDR3 size: 14 residues. This CDR3 reads CSVVVAGRTDTQYF. CDR3 in DNA: TGCAGCGTTGTCGTGGCGGGCCGCACAGATACGCAGTATTTT.

The chain has TRBV7-9 and TRBJ1-5; no definite D call. Trimming stripped 5 bases from V and 4 bases from J, with 12 bases between. This CDR3 spans 14 amino acids. Germline-derived CDR1 and CDR2 are SEHNR and FQNEAQ (reference sequence). This CDR3 is CASSPGAGNQPQHF. For the CDR3, the DNA is TGTGCCAGCAGCCCGGGTGCGGGTAATCAGCCCCAGCATTTT.

This clone has only a few counts. This rearrangement joins TRBV5-1 to TRBJ2-5; 10 bases are shared with TRBD2. CDR1 and CDR2 (germline): SGHRS, YFSETQ. The CDR3 sequence is 15 residues long. Trimming removed 1 base from V and 5 bases from J; junction bases left unmatched: 5. CDR3 bases: TGCGCCAGCAGCTTGTTCCTAGCGGGGGATGAGACCCAGTACTTC. Residues: CASSLFLAGDETQYF.

The chain recombines TRBV7-9 with TRBJ2-5; 11 bases are shared with TRBD2. The CDR3 is made up of 15 amino acids. Germline values: CDR1 SEHNR, CDR2 FQNEAQ (reference sequence). V was clipped by 5 bases and J by 3 bases; unmatched bases: 5. The CDR3 nucleotides read TGTGCCAGCAGCCCACTAGCGGGGGCGGAAGAGACCCAGTACTTC. This gives the protein CASSPLAGAEETQYF.

This clone was picked up a small number of times. The V gene is TRBV2, the J gene TRBJ2-6; D remains unclear. The V end lost 8 bases, the J end lost 1 base, and 6 bases lay between the germline ends. Germline lookup yields CDR1 SNHLY and CDR2 FYNNEI. The length of the CDR3 is 13 residues. This CDR3 is CASEASGANVLTF. The CDR3, as DNA: TGTGCCAGCGAGGCGTCTGGGGCCAACGTCCTGACTTTC.

The chain couples TRBV20-1 to TRBJ1-1; D uncertain. Trimming removed 7 bases from V and 6 bases from J, with 6 bases in between. The CDR3 consists of 9 residues. CDR1 and CDR2 from the germline V gene are DFQATT and SNEGSKA (reference sequence). CDR3 in amino acids: CSGASEAFF. The CDR3 nucleotides read TGCAGTGGGGCATCTGAAGCTTTCTTT.

The V gene is TRBV2, the J gene TRBJ2-4; TRBD2 might be the D (6 bases). From germline, CDR1 is SNHLY and CDR2 FYNNEI. V was pared by 8 bases and J by 5 bases, with 10 bases between. This CDR3 region has 12 residues. CDR3 bases: TGTGCCAGCCGGGAGCGGGAAAACATTCAGTACTTC. It encodes CASRERENIQYF. The whole variable domain, remainder taken from reference TRBV2 and TRBJ2-4, is EPEVTQTPSHQVTQMGQEVILRCVPISNHLYFYWYRQILGQKVEFLVSFYNNEISEKSEIFDDQFSVERPDGSNFTLKIRSTKLEDSAMYFCASRERENIQYFGAGTRLSVL.

This clone has a handful of counts. Distinct nucleotide sequences in the sample also encode this CDR3. The chain couples TRBV15 to TRBJ1-1; D remains ambiguous. The germline V gene has CDR1 LNHNV and CDR2 YYDKDF (reference sequence). The CDR3 is 15 residues long. The V end was cut by 0 bases, the J end by 1 base, with 9 bases between. Here the CDR3 reads CATSRDRGGNTEAFF. CDR3 bases: TGTGCCACCAGCAGAGATCGAGGCGGGAACACTGAAGCTTTCTTT. Variable domain in full (rest from reference TRBV15 and TRBJ1-1): DAMVIQNPRYQVTQFGKPVTLSCSQTLNHNVMYWYQQKSSQAPKLLFHYYDKDFNNEADTPDNFQSRRPNTSFCFLDIRSPGLGDTAMYLCATSRDRGGNTEAFFGQGTRLTVV.

J is TRBJ1-1 and V is TRBV27; D is uncertain. CDR1 and CDR2 from the germline V gene are MNHEY and SMNVEV (reference sequence). The CDR3 spans 16 residues. Deletions cut 2 bases from V and 5 bases from J, with 18 bases between. The CDR3 DNA follows: TGTGCCAGCAGTTTAGCTGGTGCGGGGTGGAAAACTGAAGCTTTCTTT. It translates to CASSLAGAGWKTEAFF.

V and J are TRBV9 and TRBJ1-1; D is possibly TRBD1 (5 bases). The V end lost 4 bases, the J end lost 5 bases, and 18 bases lay between the germline ends. This CDR3 contains 15 residues. CDR1 and CDR2 from the germline V gene are SGDLS and YYNGEE. DNA for the CDR3: TGTGCCAGCAGCCCCCGCGGCGGGCGGGGGACTGAAGCTTTCTTT. This gives the protein CASSPRGGRGTEAFF.

As DNA, the CDR3 is TGTGCCAGCAGCATCGGGACTAGCGGGGGGACCCAGTACTTC. This encodes CASSIGTSGGTQYF. This chain uses TRBV11-1 with TRBJ2-5; 14 bases align to TRBD2. Germline trimming cut 5 bases from V and 7 bases from J; bases unmatched to any gene: 3. The CDR3 totals 14 residues. Germline V lookup: CDR1 SGHAT, CDR2 FQDESV (reference sequence).

The CDR3 DNA is TGCGCCAGCAGCCAAGGGACGGAATACAATGAGCAGTTCTTC. Protein: CASSQGTEYNEQFF. This chain joins TRBV4-3 and TRBJ2-1; no clear D gene. V lost 1 base, J lost 4 bases, and 8 bases lay in between. The V gene's germline CDR1 is LGHNA and CDR2 YSLEER. This CDR3 contains 14 residues.

The chain joins TRBV25-1 to TRBJ1-3; TRBD1 matches at 10 bases. V trimming: 5 bases; J trimming: 3 bases; junction bases outside the gene matches: 7. The CDR3 covers 16 residues. In germline, CDR1 is MGHDK, CDR2 SYGVNS. The CDR3 reads CASSHRRDRGGNTIYF. The CDR3 coding sequence is TGTGCCAGCAGTCATCGCCGGGACAGGGGTGGAAACACCATATATTTT.

The chain is built from TRBV6-6 and TRBJ2-7; 10 positions agree with TRBD1. V lost 6 bases, J lost 2 bases, and 7 bases stayed unmatched. This CDR3 contains 15 residues. Germline V CDR1 and CDR2: MNHNY, SVGAGI (reference sequence). The CDR3 nucleotides are TGTGCCAGCAGAAGGGACAGGGGCAGTACCTACGAGCAGTACTTC. The encoded protein is CASRRDRGSTYEQYF.